A selection of T cell receptor beta chains follows, all from one sample in a study of shared clonotypes between healthy human individuals. TCRdb keeps only in-frame clones here, not all; method: immunoSEQ multiplex PCR. The sample holds around 1.5 million clones, 98% seen once. Sequencing input: naive CD4+ T cells sorted from blood. The source is a man aged 25 to 40 in good health. The CDR3 runs from the conserved cysteine through the conserved F or W. The order of the fields is V gene, D gene, clone size, J gene, CDR3 DNA, CDR3 protein. A D gene is named only where the DNA matches it firmly. Size values are once, few and many counts, or a class for expanded clones, and some rows have none.

TRBV2	-	-	TRBJ2-7	TGTGCCAGCTCAGGTTCGGGCGAGCAGTACTTC	CASSGSGEQYF
TRBV7-5	-	-	TRBJ2-5	TGTGTCAGAAGCTTACTCAGTTGCGGGGGGGAGACCCAGTACTTC	CVRSLLSCGGETQYF
TRBV7-9	-	-	TRBJ2-7	TGTGCCAGCAGCTCCTCCCGGCTTGCAGTCTACGAGCAGTACTTC	CASSSSRLAVYEQYF
TRBV5-6	TRBD1	-	TRBJ2-5	TGTGCCAGCAGCGCGCCCGGGACAGGACGAGAGACCCAGTACTTC	CASSAPGTGRETQYF
TRBV11-2	-	-	TRBJ2-5	TGTGCCAGCAGCTTAGAACCCTCAGAGACCCAGTACTTC	CASSLEPSETQYF
TRBV7-6	TRBD2	-	TRBJ2-1	TGTGCCAGCAGCTTCGGACTAGCGGAGGGGGGAAAGCAGTTCTTC	CASSFGLAEGGKQFF
TRBV6-1	-	once	TRBJ2-7	TGTGCCAGCGGGGTCCGGGTCCTCCCCGAGCAGTACTTC	CASGVRVLPEQYF
TRBV25-1	-	-	TRBJ1-1	TGTGCCAGCAGTGAATATCTCGGCGTCACTGAAGCTTTCTTT	CASSEYLGVTEAFF
TRBV6-4	TRBD1	-	TRBJ1-5	TGTGCCAGCAACCCGCCGGGACAGGGTTATCTAAGCAATCAGCCCCAGCATTTT	CASNPPGQGYLSNQPQHF
TRBV28	-	-	TRBJ2-2	TGTGCCAGCAGTCTCAGGACAGCCCGCGGGGAGCTGTTTTTT	CASSLRTARGELFF
TRBV10-3	TRBD1	-	TRBJ2-7	TGTGCCATCAGGGATGCGACAGGGATACAATACGAGCAGTACTTC	CAIRDATGIQYEQYF
TRBV19	TRBD1	-	TRBJ1-4	TGTGCCAGTAGTACACGGGGACAGGGAGGCGAAAAACTGTTTTTT	CASSTRGQGGEKLFF
TRBV29-1	TRBD1	-	TRBJ2-7	TGCAGCGTTCTAGTGGACAGGGCCTACGAGCAGTACTTC	CSVLVDRAYEQYF
TRBV5-1	-	-	TRBJ1-5	TGCGCCAGCAGCTTGGAGGGGGGGCGCGATCAGCCCCAGCATTTT	CASSLEGGRDQPQHF
TRBV5-1	-	-	TRBJ1-3	TGCGCCAGCAGCCCTCCGACAGGAAACACCATATATTTT	CASSPPTGNTIYF
TRBV20-1	-	once	TRBJ2-3	TGCAGTGCCCCCTGGGGAGATACGCAGTATTTT	CSAPWGDTQYF
TRBV11-2	-	-	TRBJ1-2	TGTGCCAGCAGCTTATCGGATACCTATGGCTACACCTTC	CASSLSDTYGYTF
TRBV18	TRBD1	-	TRBJ2-7	TGTGCCAGCTCGGGACAGGGCAACTGGTACGAGCAGTACTTC	CASSGQGNWYEQYF
TRBV7-2	TRBD2	-	TRBJ2-7	TGTGCCAGCAGCTTAGGCGGGAGATTCTCCTACGAGCAGTACTTC	CASSLGGRFSYEQYF
TRBV18	TRBD1	-	TRBJ1-5	TGTGCCAGCTCACCCTTGACAGGGTGGCCAAATCAGCCCCAGCATTTT	CASSPLTGWPNQPQHF
TRBV18	-	-	TRBJ1-2	TGTGCCAGCTCAGATATCCACTGGGGGCCGTATGGCTACACCTTC	CASSDIHWGPYGYTF
TRBV5-1	-	-	TRBJ2-7	TGCGCCAGCAGCTTGGGGGCTAGCAGATCCAGCTCCTACGAGCAGTACTTC	CASSLGASRSSSYEQYF
TRBV7-2	-	-	TRBJ1-1	TGTGCCAGCAGCCTTCAGGGATTAGACACTGAAGCTTTCTTT	CASSLQGLDTEAFF
TRBV28	-	-	TRBJ2-2	TGTGCCAGCAGTCACCAGGTTAGGGAGCTGTTTTTT	CASSHQVRELFF
TRBV5-6	-	-	TRBJ1-2	TGTGCCAGCAGCTTGGAGCGTTACAGGGCGGGTTTCTATGGCTACACCTTC	CASSLERYRAGFYGYTF
TRBV29-1	TRBD2	-	TRBJ2-1	TGCAGCGCCAGTAGCGGGACGGATGAGCAGTTCTTC	CSASSGTDEQFF
TRBV20-1	-	-	TRBJ2-5	TGCAGTGCTAGAAACCGCTCGGCCCAGTACTTC	CSARNRSAQYF
TRBV5-6	-	-	TRBJ1-2	TGTGCCAGCAGCTTAGAGGGCTATGGCTACACCTTC	CASSLEGYGYTF
TRBV11-3	-	-	TRBJ1-1	TGTGCCAGCAGAAAAGACAGGTCCACTGAAGCTTTCTTT	CASRKDRSTEAFF
TRBV5-6	-	-	TRBJ1-1	TGTGCCAGCAGCTTGGCCCTGGACACTGAAGCTTTCTTT	CASSLALDTEAFF
TRBV5-4	-	-	TRBJ2-2	TGTGCCAGCAGCTTTGGTCTTAGCCATAACACCGGGGAGCTGTTTTTT	CASSFGLSHNTGELFF
TRBV7-9	TRBD1	-	TRBJ2-6	TGTGCCAGCAGCTTAAAGGGGGCGCATGGGGCCAACGTCCTGACTTTC	CASSLKGAHGANVLTF
TRBV5-1	TRBD2	-	TRBJ2-7	TGCGCCAGCCGCCTAGGACTAGCGGAACCCTACGAGCAGTACTTC	CASRLGLAEPYEQYF
TRBV6-1	-	-	TRBJ2-5	TGTGCCAGCAGTGGGACGTACCAAGAGACCCAGTACTTC	CASSGTYQETQYF
TRBV25-1	TRBD1	-	TRBJ2-1	TGTGCCAGCAGTGACTCCGGGACAGGGTACAATGAGCAGTTCTTC	CASSDSGTGYNEQFF
TRBV7-6	TRBD1	-	TRBJ1-1	TGTGCCAGCAGCTTAAACCCAGGGGGGAGCACTGAAGCTTTCTTT	CASSLNPGGSTEAFF
TRBV18	-	once	TRBJ2-7	TGTGCCAGCTCAAGACTGAACATAGGGACCTACGAGCAGTACTTC	CASSRLNIGTYEQYF
TRBV19	TRBD1	once	TRBJ1-5	TGTGCCATACACCCTACAGGGGTCAATCAGCCCCAGCATTTT	CAIHPTGVNQPQHF
TRBV2	TRBD1	-	TRBJ2-5	TGTGCCAGCAGGTTGACAGGGGGCGAAGAGACCCAGTACTTC	CASRLTGGEETQYF
TRBV19	-	-	TRBJ2-5	TGTGCCAGTAGACAACGGGGCGGGGAGACCCAGTACTTC	CASRQRGGETQYF
TRBV7-3	-	once	TRBJ2-1	TGTGCCAGCAGCTTAATGCCTGGGCAATTGTCCTACAATGAGCAGTTCTTC	CASSLMPGQLSYNEQFF
TRBV7-9	TRBD2	-	TRBJ2-1	TGTGCCAGCAGCCTCCGCGCGGCGGGAGTAGGCACCGTGCAGTTCTTC	CASSLRAAGVGTVQFF
TRBV5-8	-	-	TRBJ2-3	TGTGCCAGCAGCTTGGGCACAGCTTCTAGCACAGATACGCAGTATTTT	CASSLGTASSTDTQYF
TRBV4-2	-	-	TRBJ1-4	TGTGCCAGCAGCCAAGCGGGAGCTGCTAATGAAAAACTGTTTTTT	CASSQAGAANEKLFF
TRBV28	TRBD2	-	TRBJ2-1	TGTGCCAGCAGCACCGGGACTAGCGGGATAAGCTCCTACAATGAGCAGTTCTTC	CASSTGTSGISSYNEQFF
TRBV10-1	-	once	TRBJ1-2	TGCGCCAGCAGTGAGGCGCCTGCCTATGGCTACACCTTC	CASSEAPAYGYTF
TRBV4-2	-	-	TRBJ2-7	TGTGCCAGCAGCCAAGGTTTATCTGGGACATCCTACGAGCAGTACTTC	CASSQGLSGTSYEQYF
TRBV29-1	TRBD2	-	TRBJ2-2	TGCAGCGTTCAAGGGACTAGCGGGAGAACGAGCACCGGGGAGCTGTTTTTT	CSVQGTSGRTSTGELFF
TRBV7-9	TRBD1	once	TRBJ2-1	TGTGCCAGCAGCCGGGACAGTTCTTACAATGAGCAGTTCTTC	CASSRDSSYNEQFF
TRBV20-1	-	-	TRBJ2-7	TGCAGTGCCCTACGCGGCGAGCAGTACTTC	CSALRGEQYF
TRBV5-8	-	-	TRBJ2-3	TGTGCCAGCAGCGCAAGCACAGATACGCAGTATTTT	CASSASTDTQYF
TRBV4-1	TRBD2	-	TRBJ2-3	TGCGCCAGCAGCCAGCGGGAGCGGGGGCCTGTTAGCACAGATACGCAGTATTTT	CASSQRERGPVSTDTQYF
TRBV2	-	-	TRBJ2-3	TGTGCCAGCAGCAGCATCCGAGCGGATACGCAGTATTTT	CASSSIRADTQYF
TRBV28	TRBD1	once	TRBJ1-5	TGTGCCGGACGGACAGGTCCTAATCAGCCCCAGCATTTT	CAGRTGPNQPQHF
TRBV7-2	-	-	TRBJ1-1	TGTGCCAGCATCGTGCAAGTAGGGAACACTGAAGCTTTCTTT	CASIVQVGNTEAFF